This T cell receptor beta chain was documented in a study of blood T cells in healthy people across ages. Study-wide results and limits: Per-million-T-cell TCR beta diversity fell roughly linearly with age. Diversity was higher, and naive CD4+ cells more numerous, in long-lived donors than in aged donors.

Concerning this clonotype itself: No antigen is known for it.

The CDR3 length is 16 residues. Deletions cut 0 bases from V and 8 bases from J, with 14 bases between. The germline V gene has CDR1 MGHRA and CDR2 YSYEKL. Through a sample-barcoded 5' primer and a J-beta primer mix, a second PCR was run for roughly 6 to 12 cycles. Samples each returned at least 3 million CDR3-containing paired-end reads. TCRdb passed the 5' RACE reads through MiXCR, listing each CDR3 protein once. This sample has hundreds of thousands of distinct CDR3 sequences, with roughly three fifths found just once. The origin of this receptor is a man between 35 and 55 years old in good health. V usage is TRBV4-1 and J usage is TRBJ1-6; no definite D call. Sequences were obtained from blood. DNA of the CDR3: TGCGCCAGCAGCCAAGATACGGACCTTGGGGATTCACCCCTCCACTTT. This sequence encodes CASSQDTDLGDSPLHF.